These 31 T cell receptor beta chains share one sample of origin, sequenced in a study of blood T cell repertoires in COVID-19. The repertoire was sequenced with immunoSEQ multiplex PCR; TCRdb's copy has only in-frame clones and lacks some. In the table there are 200,000 or so clones, around 89% of which are singletons. The sequenced material came from PBMCs or T cells enriched from blood (not recorded which). All receptors come from a woman aged 18-29 years in a cohort exposed to, infected with or recovered from COVID-19 (not recorded which).

V usage is TRBV5-6 and J usage is TRBJ1-1; 11 bases map to TRBD1. From germline, CDR1 is SGHDT and CDR2 YYEEEE. V was clipped by 5 bases and J by 4 bases; unmatched bases: 4. The CDR3 length is 14 residues. The CDR3 DNA reads as TGTGCCAGCAGTAGGGGACAGGGGGTCACTGAAGCTTTCTTT. Protein product: CASSRGQGVTEAFF.

The V gene is TRBV29-1, the J gene TRBJ1-1; D is perhaps TRBD1 (5 bases). This CDR3 comprises 14 residues. In germline, CDR1 is SQVTM, CDR2 ANQGSEA. Deletions cut 3 bases from V and 1 base from J, with 12 bases between. CDR3: CSVEGRVGNTEAFF. The CDR3 bases are TGCAGCGTTGAGGGCAGGGTCGGGAACACTGAAGCTTTCTTT. The entire variable domain, with the rest obtained from reference TRBV29-1 and TRBJ1-1, is as follows: SAVISQKPSRDICQRGTSLTIQCQVDSQVTMMFWYRQQPGQSLTLIATANQGSEATYESGFVIDKFPISRPNLTFSTLTVSNMSPEDSSIYLCSVEGRVGNTEAFFGQGTRLTVV.

This clone has just one count. The rearrangement uses TRBV20-1 and TRBJ2-7, with D possibly matching TRBD2 (6 bases). The germline V gene has CDR1 DFQATT and CDR2 SNEGSKA (reference sequence). Trimming left V 3 bases short and J 6 bases short, with 15 bases between. This CDR3 is built from 13 residues. As DNA, the CDR3 is TGCAGTGCTAGTCTGGCGGACGGGGGCGAGCAGTACTTC. It encodes CSASLADGGEQYF.

The chain carries TRBV27 and TRBJ2-7; 7 nucleotides line up with TRBD1. Germline V CDR1 and CDR2: MNHEY, SMNVEV (reference sequence). Trimming removed 6 bases from V and 1 base from J; junction bases left unmatched: 6. The CDR3 runs to 14 residues. CDR3 DNA sequence: TGTGCCAGCAGCCCCGGGACAGCGTCCTACGAGCAGTACTTC. It yields the protein CASSPGTASYEQYF.

The chain combines TRBV27 with TRBJ2-7; 9 bases match TRBD1. The CDR3 loop spans 14 amino acids. In germline, CDR1 is MNHEY, CDR2 SMNVEV (reference sequence). Germline trimming cut 5 bases from V and 5 bases from J; bases unmatched to any gene: 7. CDR3 bases: TGTGCCAGCAGTCTCCGGGACAGGGACCACGAGCAGTACTTC. Translating gives CASSLRDRDHEQYF.

The rearrangement joins TRBV27 to TRBJ2-3; D unclear. CDR3 length: 16 residues. The ends were cut back, 4 bases at V and 1 base at J, with 15 bases in the middle. Germline V gene lookup returns CDR1 MNHEY and CDR2 SMNVEV (reference sequence). CDR3 sequence reads: CASSSVLSMGTDTQYF. In DNA, the CDR3 is TGTGCCAGCAGTTCCGTGTTGAGTATGGGCACAGATACGCAGTATTTT.

This clone was detected a few times. The chain has TRBV2 and TRBJ2-7; 8 nucleotides match TRBD2. The V gene's germline CDR1 is SNHLY and CDR2 FYNNEI. This CDR3 spans 13 amino acids. Trimming removed 10 bases from V and 0 bases from J; junction bases left unmatched: 5. The CDR3 DNA reads as TGTGCCATCTTACTAGCGGCCTCCTACGAGCAGTACTTC. Amino acids: CAILLAASYEQYF.

The chain employs TRBV3-1 (or the pseudogene TRBV3-2) and TRBJ2-2, with TRBD2 matching over 11 bases. With V trimmed by 0 bases and J by 2 bases, 2 bases remained unmatched. Germline V lookup: CDR1 LGHDT, CDR2 YNNKEL (reference sequence). CDR3 length: 17 amino acids. CDR3 coding DNA: TGTGCCAGCAGCCAAGAACTAGCGGGGGCTAACACCGGGGAGCTGTTTTTT. It translates to CASSQELAGANTGELFF.

V usage is TRBV5-4 and J usage is TRBJ1-1, with 7 bases identical to TRBD1. Germline CDR1 SGHNT, CDR2 YYREEE (reference sequence). The V and J ends lost 6 bases and 2 bases, in that order; junction bases with no gene match: 7. This CDR3 has 14 amino acids. DNA for the CDR3: TGTGCCAGCAAACGTCAGGGGGGAAACACTGAAGCTTTCTTT. Translating it yields CASKRQGGNTEAFF.

The genes are TRBV19 and TRBJ2-1, with D maybe TRBD1 (5 bases). This CDR3 comprises 15 residues. Germline V gives CDR1 LNHDA, CDR2 SQIVND (reference sequence). With 7 bases removed from V and 0 bases from J, the gap between germline ends came to 13 bases. CDR3 amino acids: CASTKGPGSYNEQFF. The CDR3 bases are TGTGCCAGTACGAAGGGGCCGGGCTCCTACAATGAGCAGTTCTTC.

V and J are TRBV11-3 and TRBJ2-2, with TRBD2 matching over 7 bases. J gave up 2 bases and V 7 bases, and 13 bases lay outside the gene matches. Germline assignment: CDR1 SGHNT and CDR2 YENEEA. The CDR3 sequence is 17 residues long. CDR3 protein: CASKGGPGTDNTGELFF. The CDR3 nucleotides read TGTGCCAGCAAGGGAGGGCCAGGGACCGACAACACCGGGGAGCTGTTTTTT.

The chain uses TRBV7-6 and TRBJ1-4; TRBD1 matches 9 bases. This CDR3 has 15 residues. The V gene end was trimmed by 5 bases and the J gene end by 7 bases; junction bases not matched to a gene: 8. Looked up from germline, CDR1 is SGHVS and CDR2 is FNYEAQ. In DNA, the CDR3 is TGTGCCAGCAGCGCTACAGGGGGCGGGGGTGAAAAACTGTTTTTT. This gives the protein CASSATGGGGEKLFF.

The genes are TRBV19 and TRBJ1-5; the D gene is possibly TRBD1 (6 bases). This CDR3 has 15 residues. V lost 6 bases, J lost 3 bases, and 15 bases lay in between. CDR1 and CDR2 from the germline V gene are LNHDA and SQIVND (reference sequence). CDR3 coding DNA: TGTGCCAGTAGACTAACAGGGTTCACCAATCAGCCCCAGCATTTT. Its translation: CASRLTGFTNQPQHF. The variable domain in full, completed from reference TRBV19 and TRBJ1-5, reads DGGITQSPKYLFRKEGQNVTLSCEQNLNHDAMYWYRQDPGQGLRLIYYSQIVNDFQKGDIAEGYSVSREKKESFPLTVTSAQKNPTAFYLCASRLTGFTNQPQHFGDGTRLSIL.

V usage is TRBV11-1 and J usage is TRBJ2-2; D remains unclear. Trimming left V 2 bases short and J 5 bases short, with 6 bases between. Germline V gives CDR1 SGHAT, CDR2 FQDESV (reference sequence). The CDR3 runs 13 residues. The CDR3 nucleotides are TGTGCCAGCAGCTTACCGAGGACCGGGGAGCTGTTTTTT. This codes for CASSLPRTGELFF.

CDR3 DNA sequence: TGTGCCATCAGCCAGAGACAGACTGAAGCTTTCTTT. Translating gives CAISQRQTEAFF. The J gene is TRBJ1-1, the V gene TRBV10-3; a possible D gene is TRBD1 (5 bases). CDR3 size: 12 residues. V was cut by 6 bases and J by 5 bases, with 10 bases left in between. CDR1 and CDR2 (germline): ENHRY, SYGVKD.

The chain links TRBV19 to TRBJ2-1, with 13 bases matching TRBD2. This CDR3 region has 15 residues. After removal of 7 bases from V and 7 bases from J, the junction contained 7 bases not matched to a gene. Germline V CDR1 and CDR2: LNHDA, SQIVND (reference sequence). Here the CDR3 reads CASKLAGGPRNEQFF. The CDR3 coding sequence is TGTGCCAGTAAACTAGCGGGGGGGCCCAGGAATGAGCAGTTCTTC.

J is TRBJ2-3 and V is TRBV7-3, with a tentative D call TRBD1 (5 bases). The CDR3 has 14 residues. Trimming shortened V by 0 bases and J by 4 bases, and 8 bases separated the two germline ends. CDR1 and CDR2 from the germline V gene are SGHTA and FQGTGA. The CDR3 DNA follows: TGTGCCAGCAGCTTAACCAGGGTCCCAGATACGCAGTATTTT. Translating gives CASSLTRVPDTQYF.

The V gene is TRBV4-1, the J gene TRBJ2-1; 11 bases agree with TRBD1. The CDR3 sequence is 16 residues long. Per the germline V gene, CDR1 is MGHRA and CDR2 is YSYEKL. Unmatched junction bases numbered 16, after V lost 10 bases and J lost 8 bases. The CDR3 sequence is CATRAVGTGGSHEQFF. As DNA, the CDR3 is TGCGCCACCCGCGCAGTCGGGACAGGGGGGTCTCATGAGCAGTTCTTC.

The chain couples TRBV5-1 to TRBJ2-1; no definite D call. The germline CDR1 and CDR2 sequences are SGHRS and YFSETQ. Trimming pared 4 bases from V and 8 bases from J, leaving 19 bases between. The CDR3 loop spans 15 amino acids. Written as DNA, the CDR3 is TGCGCCAGCAGCCCGGAGACCCTCGGCCCCCATGAGCAGTTCTTC. This encodes CASSPETLGPHEQFF.

The CDR3 spells CASSQEISADTQYF. The CDR3 DNA sequence: TGTGCCAGCAGCCAAGAAATCTCAGCGGATACGCAGTATTTT. The V call is TRBV14, the J call TRBJ2-3; D is unclear. The ends were cut back, 0 bases at V and 6 bases at J, with 10 bases in the middle. The CDR3 has 14 amino acids. Germline CDR1 and CDR2: SGHDN and FVKESK.

This rearrangement joins TRBV2 to TRBJ2-3; the D is unclear. Trimming stripped 1 base from V and 1 base from J, with 6 bases between. CDR3 length: 14 residues. Per germline, CDR1 SNHLY and CDR2 FYNNEI. CDR3 bases: TGTGCCAGCAGTGAAGGAACTCGCACAGATACGCAGTATTTT. Protein product: CASSEGTRTDTQYF.

The chain joins TRBV7-2 to TRBJ2-7; 9 nucleotides agree with TRBD2. J gave up 3 bases and V 0 bases, and 9 bases lay outside the gene matches. The CDR3 totals 17 residues. CDR1 and CDR2 (germline): SGHTA, FQGNSA. CDR3 nucleotides: TGTGCCAGCAGCTTAGCTTGGCGGGGGGGGCACCTCTACGAGCAGTACTTC. The encoded protein is CASSLAWRGGHLYEQYF.

V is TRBV18 and J is TRBJ2-6, with D tentatively TRBD1 (5 bases). From germline, CDR1 is KGHSH and CDR2 LQKENI. The CDR3 runs to 17 residues. V was shortened by 4 bases and J by 0 bases, with 13 bases between the two germline ends. The CDR3 region has the DNA TGTGCCAGCTCACAGTCCCAGGGTCTCTCTGGGGCCAACGTCCTGACTTTC. This gives the protein CASSQSQGLSGANVLTF.

The J gene is TRBJ2-7, the V gene TRBV5-8; the match to TRBD1 covers 9 bases. This CDR3 has 14 amino acids. J gave up 3 bases and V 6 bases, and 7 bases lay outside the gene matches. CDR1 is SGHTS and CDR2 is YDEGEE in the germline V gene. The CDR3 region is CASNEGQGFYEQYF. For the CDR3, the DNA is TGTGCCAGCAACGAAGGACAGGGGTTCTACGAGCAGTACTTC.

V gene TRBV7-9 combines with J gene TRBJ1-5, with 7 bases that match TRBD1. J was trimmed by 7 bases and V by 4 bases; bases with no gene match: 4. The CDR3 has 13 amino acids. In germline, CDR1 is SEHNR, CDR2 FQNEAQ (reference sequence). Written as DNA, the CDR3 is TGTGCCAGCAGCTCCCAGGGGGAACAGCCCCAGCATTTT. This gives the protein CASSSQGEQPQHF.

The V and J genes are TRBV6-6 and TRBJ1-2, with D unclear. V was trimmed by 7 bases and J by 4 bases, leaving 10 bases between them. The germline V gene encodes CDR1 MNHNY and CDR2 SVGAGI (reference sequence). The CDR3 has 12 amino acids. The CDR3 nucleotides are TGTGCCAGCACCCCCGGCGGCTATGGCTACACCTTC. It specifies CASTPGGYGYTF.

The chain links TRBV6-5 to TRBJ2-1; 13 bases are shared with TRBD2. The CDR3 length is 15 residues. The trim removed 6 bases at V and 6 bases at J, leaving 5 bases unmatched. Germline lookup yields CDR1 MNHEY and CDR2 SVGAGI. The CDR3 reads CASRTGLAGPNEQFF. The DNA of the CDR3 is TGTGCCAGCAGGACGGGACTAGCGGGGCCCAATGAGCAGTTCTTC.

This sequence joins TRBV11-1 and TRBJ1-4; D is unresolved. The CDR3 totals 14 residues. V shed 5 bases and J shed 0 bases, with 7 bases lying between them. Germline V lookup: CDR1 SGHAT, CDR2 FQDESV (reference sequence). The CDR3 loop reads CASSRGTTNEKLFF. The DNA of the CDR3 is TGTGCCAGCAGCCGCGGGACAACTAATGAAAAACTGTTTTTT.

The chain is built from TRBV5-1 and TRBJ1-1, with TRBD1 matching over 10 bases. V lost 5 bases and J lost 5; bases outside the gene matches: 6. There are 14 residues in the CDR3. Germline-derived CDR1 and CDR2 are SGHRS and YFSETQ. Here the CDR3 reads CASSFRDRGTEAFF. CDR3 sequence (DNA): TGCGCCAGCAGTTTCCGGGACAGGGGAACTGAAGCTTTCTTT.

The CDR3 loop is CASTLKRGSNQPQHF. The CDR3, as DNA: TGTGCCAGCACCCTAAAAAGGGGTAGCAATCAGCCCCAGCATTTT. The J gene is TRBJ1-5, the V gene TRBV6-5, with a tentative D call TRBD1 (5 bases). The CDR3 is 15 residues long. Germline CDR1 and CDR2: MNHEY and SVGAGI. V lost 7 bases, J lost 0 bases, and 13 bases lay in between.

The rearrangement uses TRBV18 and TRBJ1-6; 7 bases agree with TRBD1. After removal of 6 bases from V and 7 bases from J, the junction contained 9 bases not matched to a gene. CDR1 and CDR2 from the germline V gene are KGHSH and LQKENI. The CDR3 runs 15 residues. CDR3 sequence (DNA): TGTGCCAGCTCGCCTAGACAGGGAAGGAATTCACCCCTCCACTTT. This translates into CASSPRQGRNSPLHF.